The entry that follows covers one TCR beta chain sequence. What it recognizes is unknown. CDR1 is SGHTA, CDR2 FQGTGA, per germline. The CDR3 runs to 14 residues. V was pared by 0 bases and J by 1 base, with 6 bases between. With sequencing, the targeted depth ranged from 1 in 200,000 to 1 in 1 million T cells. The data were produced by immunoSEQ multiplex PCR, yet TCRdb's version contains in-frame clones alone and is incomplete. The repertoire holds approximately 100,000 clones, with roughly 60% as singletons. This entry belongs to a study of cytotoxic CD8 clonotypes in ibrutinib-treated CLL. Study outcomes and limitations: Circulating CD8+ T-cell counts were tracked by baseline clonality, which exceeded that of age-matched healthy donors. Few clonotypes were public, and these shrank or held steady under treatment. Clonality increased with ibrutinib response but returned toward baseline at progression.

V gene TRBV7-3 combines with J gene TRBJ1-1; unclear D gene. This specimen was PBMCs, taken after 24 months of ibrutinib treatment. The sequence came from a human donor with chronic lymphocytic leukemia. CDR3 nucleotide sequence: TGTGCCAGCAGCTTAACTCCGGAGAACACTGAAGCTTTCTTT. It codes for CASSLTPENTEAFF.